Following are 10 T cell receptor beta chains from one sample sequenced in a study of blood T cell repertoires in COVID-19. Method: immunoSEQ multiplex PCR; TCRdb's copy keeps in-frame clones and lacks some. The sample holds 200,000 to 300,000 clones; roughly 77% are singletons and the top ten take around 3.4%. What was sequenced was peripheral blood. These receptors all come from a woman of 80 years or more with acute or convalescent COVID-19.

The chain links TRBV3-1 (or the pseudogene TRBV3-2) to TRBJ1-4, with D possibly TRBD1 on 5 matching bases. With 4 bases removed from V and 5 bases from J, the gap between germline ends came to 14 bases. CDR1 is LGHDT, CDR2 YNNKEL, per germline (reference sequence). CDR3 length equals 15 residues. The CDR3 spells CASSLSGRANEKLFF. The CDR3 DNA sequence: TGTGCCAGCAGCCTCTCCGGCAGGGCAAATGAAAAACTGTTTTTT.

This chain connects TRBV19 to TRBJ1-5; 12 bases are a match to TRBD1. Germline-derived CDR1 and CDR2 are LNHDA and SQIVND (reference sequence). J was trimmed by 7 bases and V by 6 bases; bases with no gene match: 4. CDR3 length equals 14 residues. CDR3 loop: CASSGTGGRQPQHF. CDR3 sequence (DNA): TGTGCCAGTAGCGGGACAGGGGGCAGGCAGCCCCAGCATTTT.

The V call is TRBV6-6, the J call TRBJ2-7; 9 bases are a match to TRBD1. CDR1 and CDR2 (germline): MNHNY, SVGAGI (reference sequence). Germline trimming cut 5 bases from V and 6 bases from J; bases unmatched to any gene: 5. The CDR3 covers 13 residues. CDR3: CASSGTGNREQYF. The CDR3 DNA reads as TGTGCCAGCAGTGGGACAGGGAATCGCGAGCAGTACTTC.

The chain has TRBV19 and TRBJ1-5, with 11 bases aligning to TRBD1. The CDR3 consists of 16 residues. Germline V lookup: CDR1 LNHDA, CDR2 SQIVND (reference sequence). Trimming at V came to 8 bases and at J to 8 bases, leaving 14 bases not matched to a gene. The CDR3 nucleotides read TGTGCCAGTGACGACGTCGGGACAGGGGGTGTGAAGCCCCAGCATTTT. Protein product: CASDDVGTGGVKPQHF.

The rearrangement links TRBV5-1 to TRBJ2-7; TRBD1 matches at 7 bases. Germline CDR1 is SGHRS and CDR2 is YFSETQ. V lost 2 bases and J lost 2; bases outside the gene matches: 7. The CDR3 is 15 amino acids. CDR3 region: CASSFSGGKAYEQYF. The CDR3 DNA reads TGCGCCAGCAGCTTCTCAGGGGGAAAGGCCTACGAGCAGTACTTC.

This clone has just one count. The chain carries TRBV5-1 and TRBJ1-2, with D uncertain. The ends were cut back, 2 bases at V and 2 bases at J, with 10 bases in the middle. Germline V CDR1 and CDR2: SGHRS, YFSETQ. The CDR3 has 14 amino acids. CDR3 residues: CASSFKAANYGYTF. The CDR3 coding sequence is TGCGCCAGCAGCTTTAAGGCGGCGAACTATGGCTACACCTTC. Filled out from reference TRBV5-1 and TRBJ1-2, the complete variable domain reads KAGVTQTPRYLIKTRGQQVTLSCSPISGHRSVSWYQQTPGQGLQFLFEYFSETQRNKGNFPGRFSGRQFSNSRSEMNVSTLELGDSALYLCASSFKAANYGYTFGSGTRLTVV.

In its sample, this clone was seen once. The chain has TRBV18 and TRBJ2-1; 9 bases align to TRBD2. V lost 4 bases, J lost 4 bases, and 5 bases stayed unmatched. This CDR3 is 15 amino acids long. CDR1 and CDR2 from the germline V gene are KGHSH and LQKENI. The CDR3 nucleotides read TGTGCCAGCTCACAACTAGCGGGCGAATACAATGAGCAGTTCTTC. Protein sequence: CASSQLAGEYNEQFF.

The chain recombines TRBV2 with TRBJ2-5; no firm D call. From germline, CDR1 is SNHLY and CDR2 FYNNEI. There are 11 residues in the CDR3. V was cut by 5 bases and J by 2 bases, with 3 bases left in between. CDR3 amino acids: CASSLQETQYF. CDR3 DNA: TGTGCCAGCAGTCTTCAAGAGACCCAGTACTTC. The variable domain in full, completed from reference TRBV2 and TRBJ2-5, reads EPEVTQTPSHQVTQMGQEVILRCVPISNHLYFYWYRQILGQKVEFLVSFYNNEISEKSEIFDDQFSVERPDGSNFTLKIRSTKLEDSAMYFCASSLQETQYFGPGTRLLVL.

This chain uses TRBV12-3 or TRBV12-4 with TRBJ1-2; 11 bases are a match to TRBD1. CDR3 length: 13 residues. With 2 bases clipped from V and 8 bases from J, the junction kept 1 base outside the gene matches. This CDR3 reads CASSLRTGGGYTF. The CDR3 nucleotides are TGTGCCAGCAGTTTAAGGACAGGGGGCGGCTACACCTTC.

This clone was recorded a few times. This chain links TRBV2 with TRBJ2-7; TRBD2 agrees at 8 bases. Per the germline V gene, CDR1 is SNHLY and CDR2 is FYNNEI. The CDR3 length is 14 residues. V gave up 2 bases and J gave up 3 bases; unmatched junction bases: 3. CDR3 bases: TGTGCCAGCAGTGAACAGGGGACTAGCTACGAGCAGTACTTC. Amino acid sequence: CASSEQGTSYEQYF.